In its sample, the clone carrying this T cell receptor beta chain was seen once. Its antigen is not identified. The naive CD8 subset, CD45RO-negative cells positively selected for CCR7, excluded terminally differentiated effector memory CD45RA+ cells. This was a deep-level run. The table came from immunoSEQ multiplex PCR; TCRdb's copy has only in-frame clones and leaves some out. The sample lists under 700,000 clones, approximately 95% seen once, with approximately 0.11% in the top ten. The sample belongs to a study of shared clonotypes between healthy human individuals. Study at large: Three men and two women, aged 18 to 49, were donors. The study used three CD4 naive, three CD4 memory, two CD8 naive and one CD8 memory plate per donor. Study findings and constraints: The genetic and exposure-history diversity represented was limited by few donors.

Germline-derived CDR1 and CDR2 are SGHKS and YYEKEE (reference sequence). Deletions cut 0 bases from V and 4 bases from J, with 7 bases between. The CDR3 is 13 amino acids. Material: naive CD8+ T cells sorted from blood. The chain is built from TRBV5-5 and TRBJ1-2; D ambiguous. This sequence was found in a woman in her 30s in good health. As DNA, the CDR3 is TGTGCCAGCAGCTTGGTGGGAGCCTATGGCTACACCTTC. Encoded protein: CASSLVGAYGYTF. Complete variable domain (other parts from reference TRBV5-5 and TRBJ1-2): DAGVTQSPTHLIKTRGQQVTLRCSPISGHKSVSWYQQVLGQGPQFIFQYYEKEERGRGNFPDRFSARQFPNYSSELNVNALLLGDSALYLCASSLVGAYGYTFGSGTRLTVV.